The clone carrying this T cell receptor (beta chain) was found a few times. This entry comes from a study of blood T cells in healthy people across ages. From germline, CDR1 is SNHLY and CDR2 FYNNEI. Trimming removed 0 bases at V and 10 bases at J, with 10 bases between. There are 13 residues in the CDR3. Primers used in a second PCR of about 7 to 11 cycles were a sample-barcoded 5' primer and a J-beta primer mix. Paired-end reads containing CDR3 totaled no fewer than 2.5 million for each sample. Via MiXCR, TCRdb re-called the 5' RACE reads, giving one row per CDR3 protein. This sample has 700,000 to 900,000 distinct CDR3 sequences; about 48% occur once, and the top ten carry about two fifths. The study drew donors from healthy Caucasian individuals in Russia aged about 6 to 95. Ten milliliters was the volume of peripheral blood drawn from each donor. Total RNA, at least 6 micrograms per sample, came from PBMCs.

Sequencing input: blood. V is TRBV2 and J is TRBJ2-1, with D possibly TRBD2 on 5 matching bases. This sequence was found in a man older than 75 in good health. The CDR3: CASSEALAAEQFF. The CDR3 coding sequence is TGTGCCAGCAGTGAAGCCCTAGCAGCCGAGCAGTTCTTC.